This T cell receptor beta chain was profiled in a study of tumor-infiltrating lymphocytes in primary liver carcinoma. The sample holds many counts of this clonotype. Deletions cut 1 base from V and 5 bases from J, with 9 bases between. The CDR3 contains 13 residues. The blood RNA (from unsorted whole blood) was obtained, and germline DNA was also extracted. With chronic HBV infection, the patients were also treatment-naive. A constant-region primer primed TCR beta cDNA synthesis from about 550 ng of total RNA. Modified slightly, ARM-PCR produced TCR beta libraries over three nested multiplex PCR rounds. It was with TRBV1-TRBV30 forward primers and a C-beta reverse primer that the first two PCR rounds were run, at 10 cycles each. TCRdb redid the calling of the multiplex PCR reads with MiXCR, one entry per CDR3 protein. The sample has 300,000 to 350,000 distinct CDR3 sequences; less than 70% are singletons.

Sequences were obtained from peripheral blood. The receptor was derived from a man in his forties or fifties with primary liver carcinoma and hepatitis B virus infection. V is TRBV12-3 or TRBV12-4 and J is TRBJ2-7; TRBD1 might be the D (5 bases). The CDR3 nucleotides are TGTGCCAGCAGTTTAGGGACACACCACGAGCAGTACTTC. Protein sequence: CASSLGTHHEQYF.